This record concerns one TCR beta chain sequence. These data come from a study of blood T cell repertoires in COVID-19. As for the study in general: Some COVID-19 samples were acute and others convalescent; all came from the United States, Italy and Spain.

Individuals drawn from approximately 26 US areas were about 18 to 95 years old. The recovered donors of Cohort 3 showed two negative PCRs, clearance, or symptom resolution. CDR1 and CDR2 (germline): MNHEY, SMNVEV (reference sequence). After removal of 0 bases from V and 4 bases from J, the junction contained 1 base not matched to a gene. This CDR3 has 14 amino acids. Data came from immunoSEQ multiplex PCR; TCRdb stores just in-frame clones and leaves some out. The sample carries approximately 220,000 clones, 84% recorded once. The receptor was isolated from a woman aged 40 to 50 who had recovered from COVID-19. V usage is TRBV27 and J usage is TRBJ2-5, with TRBD1 identical over 8 bases. The specimen was PBMCs or T cells enriched from blood (not recorded which). CDR3 sequence reads: CASSLSTGAETQYF. The CDR3 region has the DNA TGTGCCAGCAGTTTATCGACAGGGGCAGAGACCCAGTACTTC.